The clone carrying this T cell receptor beta chain was seen a few times. The antigen is undetermined. This CDR3 spans 17 amino acids. Germline CDR1 SGHVS, CDR2 FNYEAQ. V lost 0 bases and J lost 0, with 14 bases in between. The sample originates from a study of identical twins. General observations from the study: Carriage of fewer insertions was seen in abundant cord blood beta clonotypes, whereas memory repertoires showed none.

Addition of a universal primer site occurred through template switching, and cDNA carried unique molecular identifiers. TCRdb reprocessed the 5' RACE reads via MiXCR and lists one record per CDR3 protein. The sample lists approximately 600,000 distinct CDR3 sequences, just over 7% seen once, with roughly 1.5% in the top ten. All donors comprised healthy Caucasians. The sample was also reused in another study, on yellow fever vaccine responses in identical twins.

The TCR was taken from a woman aged 18-29 years in good health. The sequenced material came from PBMCs. The V gene is TRBV7-6, the J gene TRBJ1-1; D is perhaps TRBD1 (6 bases). The CDR3 DNA follows: TGTGCCAGCAGCTTAGCGCCGGGGGCAGGTGTGAACACTGAAGCTTTCTTT. It translates to CASSLAPGAGVNTEAFF. Full variable domain (remainder filled in from reference TRBV7-6 and TRBJ1-1): GAGVSQSPRYKVTKRGQDVALRCDPISGHVSLYWYRQALGQGPEFLTYFNYEAQQDKSGLPNDRFSAERPEGSISTLTIQRTEQRDSAMYRCASSLAPGAGVNTEAFFGQGTRLTVV.